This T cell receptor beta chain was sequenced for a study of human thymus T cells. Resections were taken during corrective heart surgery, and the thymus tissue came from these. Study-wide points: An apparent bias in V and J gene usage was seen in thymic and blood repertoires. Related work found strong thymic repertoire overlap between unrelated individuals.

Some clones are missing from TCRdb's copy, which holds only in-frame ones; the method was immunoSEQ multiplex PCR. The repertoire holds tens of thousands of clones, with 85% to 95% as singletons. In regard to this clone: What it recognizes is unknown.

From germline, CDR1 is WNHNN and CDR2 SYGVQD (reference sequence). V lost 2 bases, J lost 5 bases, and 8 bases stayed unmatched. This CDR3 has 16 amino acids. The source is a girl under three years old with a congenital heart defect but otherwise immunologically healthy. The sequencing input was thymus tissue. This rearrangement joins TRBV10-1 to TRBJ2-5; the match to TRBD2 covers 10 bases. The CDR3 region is CASSETSGNMRETQYF. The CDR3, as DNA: TGCGCCAGCAGTGAGACTAGCGGGAACATGAGGGAGACCCAGTACTTC.